This T cell receptor beta chain originates from a study of OX40 agonist ivuxolimab in advanced cancers. Whole-study context: Earlier anti-PD-1, anti-PD-L1 or anti-CTLA-4 therapy was permitted; 35% to 50% had received some. General observations from the study: The authors did not determine the antigen specificity of the expanded peripheral T cells.

About this clone itself: Its matching antigen is unknown.

TCRdb's copy holds only in-frame clones and misses some; the assay was immunoSEQ multiplex PCR. The data show under 100,000 clones, roughly 85% seen once. At cycle 4 day 1, cycle 7 day 1, and baseline, blood was sampled. The CDR3 sequence is 17 residues long. Germline-derived CDR1 and CDR2 are LNHDA and SQIVND (reference sequence). Trimming cost V 4 bases and J 5 bases, with 20 bases left between them. The material was CD4+ or CD8+ T cells sorted from blood, obtained in a trial of the OX40 agonist ivuxolimab. The V and J genes are TRBV19 and TRBJ1-4, with a tentative D call TRBD1 (6 bases). The TCR sequence derives from an adult with an advanced solid tumor such as melanoma, head and neck, liver or kidney cancer. The CDR3 DNA reads TGTGCCAGTAGTAGGGGGGACAATAAACCCCCGAATGAAAAACTGTTTTTT. Translation gives CASSRGDNKPPNEKLFF.